Listed here are 28 T cell receptor beta chains from one sample, sequenced in a study of blood T cell repertoires in COVID-19. Sequencing was performed with immunoSEQ multiplex PCR; in TCRdb, only in-frame clones are kept and a portion is missing. The repertoire holds about 220,000 clones, with 80% to 90% as singletons. The source material was peripheral blood. The receptors were gathered from a man over 45 with active or convalescent COVID-19.

This clone was recorded a few times. V usage is TRBV6-5 and J usage is TRBJ1-2, with unresolved D. In germline, CDR1 is MNHEY, CDR2 SVGAGI. V was cut by 6 bases and J by 5 bases, with 16 bases left in between. This CDR3 is 14 amino acids long. The CDR3 nucleotides are TGTGCCAGCAGGACCTACGGGGTAGCTTATGGCTACACCTTC. It is translated as CASRTYGVAYGYTF.

V usage is TRBV7-2 and J usage is TRBJ1-5; D gene uncertain. Germline lookup yields CDR1 SGHTA and CDR2 FQGNSA. V dropped 4 bases and J dropped 0 bases, with 4 bases sitting between them. This CDR3 spans 13 amino acids. DNA of the CDR3: TGTGCCAGCAGCTCAAATAGCAATCAGCCCCAGCATTTT. This translates into CASSSNSNQPQHF.

V and J are TRBV6-2 or TRBV6-3 and TRBJ1-1; tentatively, D is TRBD1 (5 bases). CDR3 length equals 16 residues. CDR1 MNHEY and CDR2 SVGEGT come from the germline V gene. V was shortened by 6 bases and J by 1 base, with 18 bases between the two germline ends. CDR3 DNA: TGTGCCAGCAGCCGAGCTGCGGGACGGGGGAACACTGAAGCTTTCTTT. This codes for CASSRAAGRGNTEAFF.

V is TRBV28 and J is TRBJ2-2; the match to TRBD1 covers 7 bases. With 4 bases clipped from V and 3 bases from J, the junction kept 8 bases outside the gene matches. Germline assignment: CDR1 MDHEN and CDR2 SYDVKM. There are 16 residues in the CDR3. The CDR3 reads CASSSAPGTDTGELFF. The CDR3 DNA follows: TGTGCCAGCAGTTCGGCCCCCGGGACAGACACCGGGGAGCTGTTTTTT. Based on the CDR3 plus reference TRBV28 and TRBJ2-2, the full variable domain is DVKVTQSSRYLVKRTGEKVFLECVQDMDHENMFWYRQDPGLGLRLIYFSYDVKMKEKGDIPEGYSVSREKKERFSLILESASTNQTSMYLCASSSAPGTDTGELFFGEGSRLTVL.

The DNA of the CDR3 is TGCGCCAGCAGCGTGGCCGGGACTAGCGGGGGGGCAGGTGCGCAGTATTTT. Its protein product is CASSVAGTSGGAGAQYF. The gene calls are TRBV5-1 and TRBJ2-3; TRBD2 agrees at 16 bases. With V trimmed by 4 bases and J by 10 bases, 12 bases remained unmatched. Germline V lookup: CDR1 SGHRS, CDR2 YFSETQ. The CDR3 loop spans 17 amino acids.

This clone was seen once. This chain uses TRBV3-1 (or the pseudogene TRBV3-2) with TRBJ2-3, with 7 bases lining up with TRBD2. Germline CDR1 is LGHDT and CDR2 is YNNKEL (reference sequence). V shed 5 bases and J 5 bases; nucleotides not matched to a gene: 19. The CDR3 runs 18 residues. CDR3 protein: CASSVEMRTRPKLDTQYF. CDR3 DNA sequence: TGTGCCAGCAGCGTCGAGATGCGGACTAGACCTAAGTTAGATACGCAGTATTTT.

The CDR3 region is CASSSSSDRGVYGYTF. In DNA, the CDR3 is TGTGCCAGTAGTAGCTCTTCGGACAGGGGGGTCTATGGCTACACCTTC. The V and J genes are TRBV19 and TRBJ1-2; TRBD1 matches 10 bases. CDR3 length: 16 amino acids. Germline V gene data show CDR1 as LNHDA and CDR2 as SQIVND (reference sequence). The V and J ends lost 4 bases and 4 bases, in that order; junction bases with no gene match: 9.

The chain has TRBV6-2 or TRBV6-3 and TRBJ2-2; TRBD1 matches at 7 bases. The V segment lost 5 bases and the J segment 0 bases; nucleotides outside the gene matches: 6. This CDR3 is built from 16 residues. Germline V gene data show CDR1 as MNHEY and CDR2 as SVGEGT. DNA for the CDR3: TGTGCCAGCAGTGGCTTAGGGGGCGCGAACACCGGGGAGCTGTTTTTT. It yields the protein CASSGLGGANTGELFF.

V usage is TRBV2 and J usage is TRBJ2-7, with D possibly matching TRBD2 (5 bases). This CDR3 comprises 14 residues. Germline CDR1 is SNHLY and CDR2 is FYNNEI. Trimming shortened V by 0 bases and J by 7 bases, and 13 bases separated the two germline ends. CDR3 coding DNA: TGTGCCAGCAGTGAAGCGCGGGCAGTATGGGAGCAGTACGTC. Encoded protein: CASSEARAVWEQYV.

This rearrangement joins TRBV5-6 to TRBJ2-1; D unresolved. Germline values: CDR1 SGHDT, CDR2 YYEEEE. This CDR3 has 13 residues. The V end lost 4 bases, the J end lost 10 bases, and 15 bases lay between the germline ends. In nucleotides, the CDR3 is TGTGCCAGCAGCCGGCTTACCGGGTGGGAGCAGTTCTTC. Translating it yields CASSRLTGWEQFF. The full variable domain, in which reference TRBV5-6 and TRBJ2-1 provide the parts outside the CDR3, is DAGVTQSPTHLIKTRGQQVTLRCSPKSGHDTVSWYQQALGQGPQFIFQYYEEEERQRGNFPDRFSGHQFPNYSSELNVNALLLGDSALYLCASSRLTGWEQFFGPGTRLTVL.

The J gene is TRBJ2-7, the V gene TRBV28; D is unresolved. The CDR3 runs 13 residues. The V end was cut by 2 bases, the J end by 1 base, with 6 bases between. Looked up from germline, CDR1 is MDHEN and CDR2 is SYDVKM. CDR3 sequence (DNA): TGTGCCAGCAGTTTAGGCGGTTCCTACGAGCAGTACTTC. It encodes CASSLGGSYEQYF.

This chain uses TRBV28 with TRBJ2-1; 8 bases are a match to TRBD2. V trimming: 4 bases; J trimming: 9 bases; junction bases outside the gene matches: 11. The CDR3 loop spans 15 amino acids. Germline loops: CDR1 MDHEN, CDR2 SYDVKM. The CDR3 reads CASSSPGLVGFEQFF. CDR3 nucleotide sequence: TGTGCCAGCAGTTCACCGGGACTAGTAGGTTTTGAGCAGTTCTTC.

The chain employs TRBV29-1 and TRBJ1-1; 10 bases fit TRBD1. Germline CDR1 reads SQVTM; CDR2 reads ANQGSEA. J was trimmed by 12 bases and V by 5 bases; bases with no gene match: 12. The CDR3 is made up of 13 amino acids. As DNA, the CDR3 is TGCAGCGTTTTCGGGACAGGGGTATTCGTTCCTTTCTTT. It encodes CSVFGTGVFVPFF.

The chain employs TRBV28 and TRBJ2-7; the match to TRBD1 covers 7 bases. Germline trimming cut 6 bases from V and 4 bases from J; bases unmatched to any gene: 12. Germline-derived CDR1 and CDR2 are MDHEN and SYDVKM. The CDR3 is 15 amino acids. The DNA of the CDR3 is TGTGCCAGCAGAGAGAGCACAGGGGCCAATTACGAGCAGTACTTC. It yields the protein CASRESTGANYEQYF.

The chain carries TRBV10-3 and TRBJ2-7, with 8 bases aligning to TRBD1. The CDR3 is made up of 15 amino acids. Germline V gene data show CDR1 as ENHRY and CDR2 as SYGVKD. The J segment lost 2 bases and the V segment lost 2 bases, leaving 5 bases of the junction unmatched. Here the CDR3 DNA reads TGTGCCATCAGTGAGGGGACAGGTCTTACCTACGAGCAGTACGTC. Its protein is CAISEGTGLTYEQYV.

The chain carries TRBV6-5 and TRBJ1-2; no firm D call. The germline V and J ends were trimmed by 5 bases and 0 bases, with 10 bases remaining between them. The germline V gene encodes CDR1 MNHEY and CDR2 SVGAGI. The CDR3 loop spans 14 amino acids. CDR3 DNA: TGTGCCAGCAGTCATCCCGCGGCTAACTATGGCTACACCTTC. Its translation is CASSHPAANYGYTF.

V gene TRBV3-1 (or the pseudogene TRBV3-2) combines with J gene TRBJ2-1, with 9 nucleotides matching TRBD2. Germline CDR1 LGHDT, CDR2 YNNKEL (reference sequence). The CDR3 covers 15 residues. V trimming: 0 bases; J trimming: 4 bases; junction bases outside the gene matches: 1. The CDR3 DNA follows: TGTGCCAGCAGCCAAGAAGCGGGGGGATACAATGAGCAGTTCTTC. Amino acids: CASSQEAGGYNEQFF.

As DNA, the CDR3 is TGCGCCAGCACCCACGGACAGGAGGCAAATTCACCCCTCCACTTT. This encodes CASTHGQEANSPLHF. V gene TRBV10-2 combines with J gene TRBJ1-6; TRBD1 agrees at 7 bases. This CDR3 comprises 15 residues. With V trimmed by 7 bases and J by 7 bases, 10 bases remained unmatched. From germline, CDR1 is WSHSY and CDR2 SAAADI.

This CDR3 is CASSLGLAGAGQETQYF. The CDR3 coding sequence is TGTGCCAGCAGCTTGGGACTAGCGGGGGCAGGCCAAGAGACCCAGTACTTC. This chain uses TRBV7-9 with TRBJ2-5; TRBD2 matches 14 bases. The germline gives CDR1 SEHNR, CDR2 FQNEAQ (reference sequence). The CDR3 runs 17 residues. Unmatched junction bases numbered 4, after V lost 3 bases and J lost 1 base. The full variable domain, completed using reference TRBV7-9 and TRBJ2-5, is DTGVSQNPRHKITKRGQNVTFRCDPISEHNRLYWYRQTLGQGPEFLTYFQNEAQLEKSRLLSDRFSAERPKGSFSTLEIQRTEQGDSAMYLCASSLGLAGAGQETQYFGPGTRLLVL.

The gene calls are TRBV19 and TRBJ2-5, with 7 bases identical to TRBD1. The CDR3 length is 15 residues. Germline CDR1 reads LNHDA; CDR2 reads SQIVND (reference sequence). V lost 2 bases to trimming and J lost 3 bases; unmatched junction nucleotides: 6. CDR3 nucleotide sequence: TGTGCCAGTAGTATAACCGGGACAGTGAAAGAGACCCAGTACTTC. Protein sequence: CASSITGTVKETQYF.

This clone occurred once. The rearrangement uses TRBV27 and TRBJ2-1, with 8 bases identical to TRBD2. Germline V gene sequence: CDR1 MNHEY, CDR2 SMNVEV (reference sequence). The CDR3 spans 14 residues. J was trimmed by 6 bases and V by 11 bases; bases with no gene match: 12. The CDR3 nucleotides are TGTGCCTGCGGGGGGCCACTCACCCGCAATGAGCAGTTCTTC. This encodes CACGGPLTRNEQFF.

This sequence joins TRBV28 and TRBJ1-3; the match to TRBD1 covers 7 bases. V was pared by 8 bases and J by 0 bases, with 4 bases of the junction left unmatched. Per germline, CDR1 MDHEN and CDR2 SYDVKM. CDR3 length: 14 amino acids. CDR3: CASRDRVSGNTIYF. In DNA, the CDR3 is TGTGCCAGCCGGGACAGAGTCTCTGGAAACACCATATATTTT. The entire variable domain, with the rest obtained from reference TRBV28 and TRBJ1-3, is as follows: DVKVTQSSRYLVKRTGEKVFLECVQDMDHENMFWYRQDPGLGLRLIYFSYDVKMKEKGDIPEGYSVSREKKERFSLILESASTNQTSMYLCASRDRVSGNTIYFGEGSWLTVV.

The V gene is TRBV7-9, the J gene TRBJ2-1, with 14 bases that match TRBD2. V gave up 5 bases and J gave up 5 bases; unmatched junction bases: 8. From germline, CDR1 is SEHNR and CDR2 FQNEAQ (reference sequence). The length of the CDR3 is 17 residues. The CDR3 reads CASSPGTSGSGNNEQFF. As DNA, the CDR3 is TGTGCCAGCAGCCCGGGGACTAGCGGGAGCGGCAACAATGAGCAGTTCTTC.

This clone was recorded only once. The chain uses TRBV6-5 and TRBJ1-5, with a weak D call TRBD1 (5 bases). Germline V gene data show CDR1 as MNHEY and CDR2 as SVGAGI. The CDR3 sequence is 14 residues long. The V gene lost 6 bases and the J gene lost 7 bases, with 16 bases spanning the gap. Here the CDR3 DNA reads TGTGCCAGCAGACCCCAAATCACAGGACAGCCCCAGCATTTT. It yields the protein CASRPQITGQPQHF.

The chain combines TRBV7-2 with TRBJ1-1; D might be TRBD1 (5 bases). CDR1 is SGHTA, CDR2 FQGNSA, per germline. The CDR3 extends over 14 amino acids. Trimming removed 2 bases from V and 4 bases from J, with 11 bases in between. CDR3 nucleotide sequence: TGTGCCAGCAGCTTATCCGGGGGAGGCACTGAAGCTTTCTTT. It yields the protein CASSLSGGGTEAFF.

The chain recombines TRBV19 with TRBJ2-1; 9 bases agree with TRBD1. Germline V gene data show CDR1 as LNHDA and CDR2 as SQIVND (reference sequence). V shed 3 bases and J 7 bases; nucleotides not matched to a gene: 7. The CDR3 contains 15 residues. The CDR3 is CASSIPQGAWNEQFF. The DNA for the CDR3 is TGTGCCAGTAGTATCCCACAGGGGGCTTGGAATGAGCAGTTCTTC.

This clone has just one count. This chain links TRBV2 with TRBJ2-7; TRBD2 might be the D (6 bases). The CDR3 consists of 10 residues. Per germline, CDR1 SNHLY and CDR2 FYNNEI. The V end was cut by 4 bases, the J end by 12 bases, with 10 bases between. The CDR3 sequence is CASSVLAPYF. CDR3 DNA: TGTGCCAGCAGTGTGCTAGCGCCGTACTTC.

The V call is TRBV10-3, the J call TRBJ2-7, with 10 positions matching TRBD1. The ends lost 2 bases at V and 10 bases at J; junction bases unmatched: 8. This CDR3 is built from 14 residues. The V gene's germline CDR1 is ENHRY and CDR2 SYGVKD. CDR3 residues: CAISEGQGGEKQYF. CDR3 coding DNA: TGTGCCATCAGTGAGGGACAGGGGGGGGAGAAACAGTACTTC.